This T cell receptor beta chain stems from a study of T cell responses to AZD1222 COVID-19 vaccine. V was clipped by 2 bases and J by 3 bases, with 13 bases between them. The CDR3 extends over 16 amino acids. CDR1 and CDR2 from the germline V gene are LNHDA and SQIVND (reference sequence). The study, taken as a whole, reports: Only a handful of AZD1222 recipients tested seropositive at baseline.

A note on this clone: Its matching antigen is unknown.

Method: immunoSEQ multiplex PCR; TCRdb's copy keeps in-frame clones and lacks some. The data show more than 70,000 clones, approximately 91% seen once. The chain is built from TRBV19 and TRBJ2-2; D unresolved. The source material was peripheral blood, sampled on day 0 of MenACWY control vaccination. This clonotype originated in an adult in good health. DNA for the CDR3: TGTGCCAGTAGTATAAGGCTAGTTCCGGACACCGGGGAGCTGTTTTTT. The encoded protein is CASSIRLVPDTGELFF.